These 5 T cell receptor beta chains were all obtained from the same sample, sequenced in a study of OX40 agonist ivuxolimab in advanced cancers. The data were produced by immunoSEQ multiplex PCR, yet TCRdb's version contains in-frame clones alone and is incomplete. The table has about 72,000 clones, 89% seen once. This material consisted of CD4+ or CD8+ T cells sorted from blood, taken in a trial of the OX40 agonist ivuxolimab. These TCRs come from an adult with an advanced solid tumor such as melanoma, head and neck, liver or kidney cancer.

This clone was seen a handful of times. The rearrangement links TRBV2 to TRBJ2-2, with 8 nucleotides matching TRBD1. Looked up from germline, CDR1 is SNHLY and CDR2 is FYNNEI. This CDR3 contains 14 residues. The ends lost 6 bases at V and 7 bases at J; junction bases unmatched: 7. CDR3 sequence reads: CASRWTGLGGELFF. The CDR3 region has the DNA TGTGCCAGCAGGTGGACAGGGCTTGGCGGGGAGCTGTTTTTT.

About this clone itself: Different DNA sequences within this sample yield the same CDR3. The chain recombines TRBV19 with TRBJ1-5; weak D call: TRBD1 (5 bases). Trimming shortened V by 3 bases and J by 2 bases, and 8 bases separated the two germline ends. The length of the CDR3 is 14 residues. The V gene's germline CDR1 is LNHDA and CDR2 SQIVND (reference sequence). The CDR3, as DNA: TGTGCCAGTAGTATTGGGACGGGCAATCAGCCCCAGCATTTT. Translated: CASSIGTGNQPQHF.

This clone appeared a few times. V usage is TRBV5-6 and J usage is TRBJ1-1, with D tentatively TRBD1 (6 bases). Germline CDR1 and CDR2: SGHDT and YYEEEE. V was shortened by 6 bases and J by 2 bases, with 23 bases between the two germline ends. This CDR3 has 17 residues. The DNA for the CDR3 is TGTGCCAGCACCCCCCCTCAGGGGTGGGGGGTCAACACTGAAGCTTTCTTT. This codes for CASTPPQGWGVNTEAFF.

The chain uses TRBV7-8 and TRBJ2-5; 14 nucleotides match TRBD2. Germline lookup yields CDR1 SGHVS and CDR2 FQNEAQ. With 5 bases clipped from V and 6 bases from J, the junction kept 5 bases outside the gene matches. CDR3 size: 15 residues. The CDR3 region has the DNA TGTGCCAGCAGCCAAGGACTAGCGGGGGGTCAGACCCAGTACTTC. The encoded protein is CASSQGLAGGQTQYF.

The CDR3 loop is CASRTDRGYGYTF. In DNA form, the CDR3 reads TGTGCCAGCAGAACGGACAGGGGTTATGGCTACACCTTC. The chain uses TRBV6-1 and TRBJ1-2; TRBD1 matches at 9 bases. The CDR3 spans 13 residues. V was pared by 6 bases and J by 5 bases, with 4 bases of the junction left unmatched. CDR1 and CDR2 from the germline V gene are MNHNS and SASEGT.